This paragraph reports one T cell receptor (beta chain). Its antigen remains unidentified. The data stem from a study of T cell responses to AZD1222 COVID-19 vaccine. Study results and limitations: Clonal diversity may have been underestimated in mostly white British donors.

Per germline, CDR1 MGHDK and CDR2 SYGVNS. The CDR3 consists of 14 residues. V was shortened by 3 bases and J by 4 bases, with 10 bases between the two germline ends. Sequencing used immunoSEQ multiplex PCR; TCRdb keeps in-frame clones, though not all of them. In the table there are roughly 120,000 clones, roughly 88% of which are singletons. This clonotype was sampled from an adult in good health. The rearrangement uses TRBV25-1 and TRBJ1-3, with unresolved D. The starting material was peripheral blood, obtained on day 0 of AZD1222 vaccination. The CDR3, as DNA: TGTGCCAGCAGTGACCCCAATCGGGGAAACACCATATATTTT. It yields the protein CASSDPNRGNTIYF.